Each of the 25 T cell receptor beta chains below was sequenced from the same sample in a study of cytomegalovirus exposure and HLA in healthy donors. Use of 60 Vbeta and 13 Jbeta primers characterized the PCR. Profiling relied on immunoSEQ multiplex PCR, and the TCRdb table lists in-frame clones only, not all of them. The table has around 77,000 clones, approximately 80% seen once; the top ten hold 3% to 3.5%. The source material was PBMCs. All receptors come from a middle-aged man in good health and CMV-seronegative.

The rearrangement joins TRBV6-5 to TRBJ1-1; 9 positions agree with TRBD1. J gave up 11 bases and V 0 bases, and 7 bases lay outside the gene matches. Germline CDR1 reads MNHEY; CDR2 reads SVGAGI. The CDR3 is 14 residues long. The DNA for the CDR3 is TGTGCCAGCAGTTACTCAATTACAGGGGGCACGGCTTTCTTT. This codes for CASSYSITGGTAFF.

In this sample, this clone turned up a few times. V and J are TRBV7-6 and TRBJ2-7; D is undetermined. In germline, CDR1 is SGHVS, CDR2 FNYEAQ. V lost 4 bases, J lost 0 bases, and 7 bases lay in between. This CDR3 contains 13 residues. The CDR3 protein is CASSSYSSYEQYF. CDR3 coding DNA: TGTGCCAGCAGCTCCTACTCCTCCTACGAGCAGTACTTC. The whole variable domain, filled in from reference TRBV7-6 and TRBJ2-7, reads GAGVSQSPRYKVTKRGQDVALRCDPISGHVSLYWYRQALGQGPEFLTYFNYEAQQDKSGLPNDRFSAERPEGSISTLTIQRTEQRDSAMYRCASSSYSSYEQYFGPGTRLTVT.

The rearrangement links TRBV7-3 to TRBJ2-3, with 8 bases identical to TRBD2. Germline trimming cut 5 bases from V and 2 bases from J; bases unmatched to any gene: 6. The CDR3 length is 15 residues. Germline CDR1 is SGHTA and CDR2 is FQGTGA. The CDR3 sequence is CASSPGLGNTDTQYF. In nucleotides, the CDR3 is TGTGCCAGCAGCCCGGGACTAGGGAACACAGATACGCAGTATTTT.

In DNA form, the CDR3 reads TGCGCCAGCAGCTTGAGACAGGGGGCTTTCGGAAACACCATATATTTT. This codes for CASSLRQGAFGNTIYF. The chain combines TRBV5-1 with TRBJ1-3; TRBD1 matches at 10 bases. CDR1 and CDR2 from the germline V gene are SGHRS and YFSETQ. The ends lost 1 base at V and 4 bases at J; junction bases unmatched: 5. This CDR3 region has 16 residues.

The chain has TRBV27 and TRBJ1-6, with D perhaps matching TRBD1 (5 bases). CDR1 is MNHEY, CDR2 SMNVEV, per germline (reference sequence). The CDR3 is made up of 18 amino acids. Trimming pared 2 bases from V and 0 bases from J, leaving 14 bases between. The CDR3 nucleotides are TGTGCCAGCAGTTTACTGGCAGGGCTGAGCTCCTATAATTCACCCCTCCACTTT. Protein sequence: CASSLLAGLSSYNSPLHF.

The rearrangement joins TRBV5-1 to TRBJ2-5; a possible D gene is TRBD1 (6 bases). V was shortened by 5 bases and J by 1 base, with 12 bases between the two germline ends. The CDR3 contains 14 residues. Germline V lookup: CDR1 SGHRS, CDR2 YFSETQ. CDR3 sequence reads: CASSGGRAQETQYF. The CDR3 DNA reads as TGCGCCAGCAGTGGGGGCAGGGCCCAAGAGACCCAGTACTTC. The whole variable domain, filled in from reference TRBV5-1 and TRBJ2-5, reads KAGVTQTPRYLIKTRGQQVTLSCSPISGHRSVSWYQQTPGQGLQFLFEYFSETQRNKGNFPGRFSGRQFSNSRSEMNVSTLELGDSALYLCASSGGRAQETQYFGPGTRLLVL.

V is TRBV10-1 and J is TRBJ2-4, with a tentative D call TRBD2 (5 bases). V dropped 3 bases and J dropped 0 bases, with 9 bases sitting between them. The CDR3 is 15 residues long. Germline V gene lookup returns CDR1 WNHNN and CDR2 SYGVQD (reference sequence). CDR3 sequence: CASSDSVLAKNIQYF. DNA of the CDR3: TGCGCCAGCAGTGATAGCGTTCTAGCCAAAAACATTCAGTACTTC.

As regards this clone: At the DNA level, this CDR3 is encoded by other sequences in the same sample as well. This chain joins TRBV27 and TRBJ1-5; a weak D match, TRBD1 (5 bases). Between the trimmed V and J ends, which lost 2 bases and 5 bases, there was a span of 10 bases. Germline loops: CDR1 MNHEY, CDR2 SMNVEV (reference sequence). The CDR3 sequence is 14 residues long. The chain's CDR3 is CASSLRQGHQPQHF. In DNA form, the CDR3 reads TGTGCCAGCAGTTTAAGGCAGGGTCATCAGCCCCAGCATTTT.

The CDR3 loop is CASSPANEDSGNTIYF. The CDR3 region has the DNA TGTGCCAGCTCACCCGCCAACGAGGACTCTGGAAACACCATATATTTT. The rearrangement joins TRBV18 to TRBJ1-3, with no clear D. This CDR3 spans 16 amino acids. The germline CDR1 and CDR2 sequences are KGHSH and LQKENI. Trimming shortened V by 3 bases and J by 0 bases, and 12 bases separated the two germline ends.

V gene TRBV2 combines with J gene TRBJ2-5, with TRBD1 as a possible D gene (5 bases). CDR1 and CDR2 from the germline V gene are SNHLY and FYNNEI. V was trimmed by 5 bases and J by 5 bases, leaving 9 bases between them. The CDR3 is made up of 12 amino acids. CDR3 bases: TGTGCCAGCAGTTTTTACAGGGAGACCCAGTACTTC. Protein sequence: CASSFYRETQYF.

This chain links TRBV4-1 with TRBJ2-3, with 12 bases fitting TRBD2. V lost 3 bases and J lost 1; bases outside the gene matches: 2. The CDR3 covers 16 residues. From germline, CDR1 is MGHRA and CDR2 YSYEKL. DNA for the CDR3: TGCGCCAGCAGCCACACTAGCGGGGGGCGCACAGATACGCAGTATTTT. It yields the protein CASSHTSGGRTDTQYF.

The rearrangement uses TRBV29-1 and TRBJ2-7, with 7 bases identical to TRBD1. V was pared by 6 bases and J by 7 bases, with 12 bases of the junction left unmatched. CDR1 and CDR2 from the germline V gene are SQVTM and ANQGSEA. CDR3 length: 13 residues. The CDR3 DNA is TGCAGCGTCACAGGACAGGCCTCTTGGGAGCAGTACTTC. It encodes CSVTGQASWEQYF.

This sequence joins TRBV18 and TRBJ1-5, with D perhaps matching TRBD1 (5 bases). The V gene lost 3 bases and the J gene lost 5 bases, with 14 bases spanning the gap. The CDR3 extends over 15 amino acids. Germline CDR1 KGHSH, CDR2 LQKENI. In DNA form, the CDR3 reads TGTGCCAGCTCACCTAGGCCAGGGCTTGATCAGCCCCAGCATTTT. Translation: CASSPRPGLDQPQHF.

The chain uses TRBV6-5 and TRBJ1-3; maybe TRBD1 (5 bases). Between the trimmed V and J ends, which lost 2 bases and 2 bases, there was a span of 10 bases. CDR3 length equals 15 residues. The germline CDR1 and CDR2 sequences are MNHEY and SVGAGI. The CDR3 bases are TGTGCCAGCAGTTACGGGGCAGGGACTGGAAACACCATATATTTT. Its translation is CASSYGAGTGNTIYF.

This clone was observed a single time. This sequence joins TRBV5-1 and TRBJ2-1; TRBD1 matches at 7 bases. This CDR3 is built from 14 residues. V trimming: 4 bases; J trimming: 6 bases; junction bases outside the gene matches: 7. Germline assignment: CDR1 SGHRS and CDR2 YFSETQ. In DNA form, the CDR3 reads TGCGCCAGCAGCGTAGACAGGGCCATCAATGAGCAGTTCTTC. This sequence encodes CASSVDRAINEQFF.

A single count supports this clone. The gene calls are TRBV28 and TRBJ2-7; 13 nucleotides align to TRBD2. From germline, CDR1 is MDHEN and CDR2 SYDVKM. V gave up 8 bases and J gave up 4 bases; unmatched junction bases: 5. The CDR3 extends over 14 amino acids. CDR3: CASEGLAGLYEQYF. CDR3 coding DNA: TGTGCCAGCGAGGGACTAGCGGGGTTGTACGAGCAGTACTTC.

This chain links TRBV5-1 with TRBJ2-7; weak D call: TRBD1 (8 bases). The ends were cut back, 0 bases at V and 6 bases at J, with 19 bases in the middle. CDR1 SGHRS and CDR2 YFSETQ come from the germline V gene. This CDR3 region has 16 residues. The CDR3 loop is CASSLAGGTGPGEQYF. The CDR3 DNA reads TGCGCCAGCAGCTTGGCCGGGGGGACAGGACCAGGCGAGCAGTACTTC. The variable domain in full, with the rest retrieved from reference TRBV5-1 and TRBJ2-7, is KAGVTQTPRYLIKTRGQQVTLSCSPISGHRSVSWYQQTPGQGLQFLFEYFSETQRNKGNFPGRFSGRQFSNSRSEMNVSTLELGDSALYLCASSLAGGTGPGEQYFGPGTRLTVT.

The rearrangement links TRBV18 to TRBJ2-2; possibly TRBD2 for D (5 bases). V was trimmed by 3 bases and J by 0 bases, leaving 11 bases between them. The CDR3 is made up of 16 amino acids. The germline CDR1 and CDR2 sequences are KGHSH and LQKENI. The CDR3 DNA follows: TGTGCCAGCTCACCGGCGGGTCCCGCGAACACCGGGGAGCTGTTTTTT. Translation: CASSPAGPANTGELFF.

The chain joins TRBV6-7 to TRBJ2-7, with 10 bases aligning to TRBD1. TRBV6-7 is an open reading frame whose function is uncertain. V was pared by 5 bases and J by 0 bases, with 7 bases of the junction left unmatched. CDR3 size: 16 residues. The CDR3 loop reads CASSTPGQGSSYEQYF. The CDR3 DNA sequence: TGTGCCAGCAGTACTCCGGGACAGGGGAGCTCCTACGAGCAGTACTTC.

The gene calls are TRBV28 and TRBJ2-3; D possibly corresponds to TRBD2 (5 bases). The CDR3 is 15 amino acids. CDR1 MDHEN and CDR2 SYDVKM come from the germline V gene. Trimming left V 5 bases short and J 1 base short, with 13 bases between. The CDR3 protein is CASSGRRGGTDTQYF. Written as DNA, the CDR3 is TGTGCCAGCAGTGGCCGCCGGGGAGGCACAGATACGCAGTATTTT.

Of note for this clone: This sample includes further DNA sequences coding for the same CDR3. V gene TRBV5-1 combines with J gene TRBJ2-3; possibly TRBD1 for D (6 bases). Deletions cut 1 base from V and 1 base from J, with 10 bases between. The CDR3 is 15 amino acids. Germline CDR1 is SGHRS and CDR2 is YFSETQ. CDR3 region: CASSLLAGGTDTQYF. The CDR3 DNA follows: TGCGCCAGCAGCTTGTTAGCAGGGGGCACAGATACGCAGTATTTT.

The genes are TRBV11-2 and TRBJ1-2, with TRBD1 matching over 7 bases. The junction had 12 bases not matched to a gene; V was cut back by 5 bases and J by 0 bases. CDR3 size: 17 residues. Germline-derived CDR1 and CDR2 are SGHAT and FQNNGV. In DNA form, the CDR3 reads TGTGCCAGCAGCCCAAGGGGACAGATAGCGGCTAACTATGGCTACACCTTC. It translates to CASSPRGQIAANYGYTF.

The genes are TRBV11-3 and TRBJ1-1, with D perhaps matching TRBD1 (5 bases). The CDR3 consists of 13 residues. Germline CDR1 is SGHNT and CDR2 is YENEEA. V lost 0 bases and J 3 bases, leaving 5 bases between the germline ends. In DNA form, the CDR3 reads TGTGCCAGCAGCTTAGACAGGGACACTGAAGCTTTCTTT. It encodes CASSLDRDTEAFF.

This clone came up a few times. This sequence joins TRBV7-6 and TRBJ1-4; D uncertain. The germline gives CDR1 SGHVS, CDR2 FNYEAQ. With 5 bases removed from V and 10 bases from J, the gap between germline ends came to 11 bases. CDR3 length: 12 amino acids. CDR3 DNA: TGTGCCAGCAGCGGTTCAACGAGAAAACTGTTTTTT. It encodes CASSGSTRKLFF.

The count of this clone is one. This rearrangement joins TRBV6-5 to TRBJ1-2; TRBD1 might be the D (6 bases). The ends were cut back, 2 bases at V and 7 bases at J, with 14 bases in the middle. Germline V gene data show CDR1 as MNHEY and CDR2 as SVGAGI. CDR3 length: 14 residues. The CDR3 protein is CASSYGRGFAGYTF. In nucleotides, the CDR3 is TGTGCCAGCAGTTACGGCAGGGGATTCGCTGGCTACACCTTC.